Listed below are T cell receptor beta chains from one sample, sequenced in a study of shared clonotypes between healthy human individuals. Some clones are missing from TCRdb's copy, which holds only in-frame ones; the method was immunoSEQ multiplex PCR. This table has about 1.1 million clones, 70% to 85% appearing once. Sequenced material: memory CD4+ T cells from PBMCs. These receptors all come from a man younger than 35 in good health. Some clones in this sample may be carry-over from other donors' samples. Each CDR3 is given with its conserved first and last residue. The D gene is left open where the match is weak. Part of the rows lack a size; the others show once, few, many or a class for expanded clones.

cdr3_nt cdr3_aa clone_size j_call d_call v_call
TGCGCCAGCAGCACCGGACAGGGGGCCTACGAGCAGTACTTC CASSTGQGAYEQYF . TRBJ2-7 TRBD1 TRBV5-1
TGCGCCAGCAGCCCTTTGGGACTAGCGGGAGACGAGCAGTACTTC CASSPLGLAGDEQYF . TRBJ2-7 TRBD2 TRBV4-1
TGCAGCGTTGAGAGGGTGATGAACACTGAAGCTTTCTTT CSVERVMNTEAFF few TRBJ1-1 . TRBV29-1
TGTGCCAGCAGCTTACGTCACAGGGGGAAGATGAACACTGAAGCTTTCTTT CASSLRHRGKMNTEAFF . TRBJ1-1 TRBD1 TRBV7-2
TGTGCCAGCAGTAGAGGGGCGCGAAGCACTGAAGCTTTCTTT CASSRGARSTEAFF . TRBJ1-1 . TRBV6-5
TGTGCCAGCAGGGGGGATGGACAGAGCAATCAGCCCCAGCATTTT CASRGDGQSNQPQHF . TRBJ1-5 . TRBV2
TGTGCCAGCTCACCAAGGGACCTAGGGGGGAGTGAGTTCTACAATGAGCAGTTCTTC CASSPRDLGGSEFYNEQFF . TRBJ2-1 . TRBV18
TGTGCCAGCAGCCCGACTAGCGGGAGGGCAGATACGCAGTATTTT CASSPTSGRADTQYF . TRBJ2-3 TRBD2 TRBV11-2
TGTGCCAGCAGCTTGGGACTAGTTCTTGATACGCAGTATTTT CASSLGLVLDTQYF . TRBJ2-3 . TRBV5-6
TGTGCCAGCAGCTTTCCTGGGGCCAACGTCCTGACTTTC CASSFPGANVLTF . TRBJ2-6 . TRBV11-2